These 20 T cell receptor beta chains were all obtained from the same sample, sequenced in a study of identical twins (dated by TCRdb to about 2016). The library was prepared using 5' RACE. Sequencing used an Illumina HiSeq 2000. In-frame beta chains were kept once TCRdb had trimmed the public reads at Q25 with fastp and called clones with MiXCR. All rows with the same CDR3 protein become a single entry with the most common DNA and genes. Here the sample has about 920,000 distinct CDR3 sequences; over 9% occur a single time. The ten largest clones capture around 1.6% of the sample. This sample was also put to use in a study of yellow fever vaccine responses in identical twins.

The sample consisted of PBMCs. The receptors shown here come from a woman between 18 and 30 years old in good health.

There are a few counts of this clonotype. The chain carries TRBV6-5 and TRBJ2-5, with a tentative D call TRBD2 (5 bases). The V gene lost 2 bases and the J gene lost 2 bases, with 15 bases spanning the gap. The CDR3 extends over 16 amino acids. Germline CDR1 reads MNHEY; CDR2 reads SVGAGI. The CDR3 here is CASSYRPSGGQETQYF. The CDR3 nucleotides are TGTGCCAGCAGTTACCGACCCTCAGGAGGTCAAGAGACCCAGTACTTC.

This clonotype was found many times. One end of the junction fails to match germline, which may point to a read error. The CDR3 reads CASSHGETQYF. CDR3 nucleotide sequence: TGTGCCAGCAGCCATGGGGAGACCCAGTACTTC. The genes are TRBV4-1 and TRBJ2-5, with unresolved D. The CDR3 is 11 residues long. Looked up from germline, CDR1 is MGHRA and CDR2 is YSYEKL.

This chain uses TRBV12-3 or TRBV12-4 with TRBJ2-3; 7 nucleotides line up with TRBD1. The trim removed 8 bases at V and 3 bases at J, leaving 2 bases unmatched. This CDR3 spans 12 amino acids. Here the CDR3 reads CASGTATDTQYF. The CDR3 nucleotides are TGTGCCAGCGGGACAGCAACAGATACGCAGTATTTT.

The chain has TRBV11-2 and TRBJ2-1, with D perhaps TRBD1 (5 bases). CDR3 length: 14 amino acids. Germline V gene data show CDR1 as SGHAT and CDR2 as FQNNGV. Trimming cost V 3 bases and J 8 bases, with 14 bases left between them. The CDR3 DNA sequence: TGTGCCAGCAGCTTCACGCAGGGTAACTATGAGCAGTTCTTC. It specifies CASSFTQGNYEQFF.

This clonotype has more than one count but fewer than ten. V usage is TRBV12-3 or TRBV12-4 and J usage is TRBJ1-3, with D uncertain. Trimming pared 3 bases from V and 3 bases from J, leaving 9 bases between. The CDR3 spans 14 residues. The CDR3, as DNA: TGTGCCAGCAGTTTTGGGCAGTATGGAAACACCATATATTTT. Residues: CASSFGQYGNTIYF.

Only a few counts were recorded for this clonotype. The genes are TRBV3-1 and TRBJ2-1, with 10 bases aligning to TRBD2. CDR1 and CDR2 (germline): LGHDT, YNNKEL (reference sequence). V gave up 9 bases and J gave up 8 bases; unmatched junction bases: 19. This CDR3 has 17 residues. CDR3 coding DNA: TGTGCCAGAGTGCGCCCTACTAATAGCGGGAGGAAGCATGAGCAGTTCTTC. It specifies CARVRPTNSGRKHEQFF.

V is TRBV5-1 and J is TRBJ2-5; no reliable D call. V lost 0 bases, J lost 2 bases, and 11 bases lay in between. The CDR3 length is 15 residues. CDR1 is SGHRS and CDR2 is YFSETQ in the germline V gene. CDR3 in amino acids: CASSLAVGGQETQYF. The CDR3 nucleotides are TGCGCCAGCAGCTTGGCTGTGGGTGGACAAGAGACCCAGTACTTC.

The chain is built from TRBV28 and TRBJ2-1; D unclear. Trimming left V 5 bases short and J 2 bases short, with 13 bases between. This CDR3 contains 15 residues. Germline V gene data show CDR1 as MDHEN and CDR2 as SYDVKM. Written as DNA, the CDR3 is TGTGCCAGCAGTATACGAGGATCCACCTACAATGAGCAGTTCTTC. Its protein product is CASSIRGSTYNEQFF.

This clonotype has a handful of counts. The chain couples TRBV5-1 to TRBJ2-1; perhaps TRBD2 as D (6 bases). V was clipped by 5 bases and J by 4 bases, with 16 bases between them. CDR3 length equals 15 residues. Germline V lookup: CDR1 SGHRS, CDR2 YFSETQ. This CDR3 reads CASSPSGLDYNEQFF. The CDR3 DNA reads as TGCGCCAGCAGTCCAAGCGGGCTCGATTACAATGAGCAGTTCTTC.

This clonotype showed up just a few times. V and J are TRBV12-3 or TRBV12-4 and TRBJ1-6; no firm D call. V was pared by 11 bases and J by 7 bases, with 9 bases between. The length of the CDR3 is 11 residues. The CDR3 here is CASGLNSPLHF. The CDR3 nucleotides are TGTGCCTCCGGACTCAATTCACCCCTCCACTTT.

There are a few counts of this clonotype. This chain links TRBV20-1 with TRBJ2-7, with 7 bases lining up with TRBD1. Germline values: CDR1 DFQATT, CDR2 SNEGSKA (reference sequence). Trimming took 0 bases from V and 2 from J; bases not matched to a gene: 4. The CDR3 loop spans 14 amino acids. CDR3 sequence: CSARDPGTAYEQYF. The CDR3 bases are TGCAGTGCTAGAGACCCCGGGACAGCCTACGAGCAGTACTTC.

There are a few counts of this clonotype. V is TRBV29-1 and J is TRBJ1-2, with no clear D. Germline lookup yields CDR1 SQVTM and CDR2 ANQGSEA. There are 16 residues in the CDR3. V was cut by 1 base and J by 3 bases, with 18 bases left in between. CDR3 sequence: CSVEALGGQGDYGYTF. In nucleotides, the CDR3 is TGCAGCGTTGAAGCCTTAGGAGGGCAAGGTGACTATGGCTACACCTTC.

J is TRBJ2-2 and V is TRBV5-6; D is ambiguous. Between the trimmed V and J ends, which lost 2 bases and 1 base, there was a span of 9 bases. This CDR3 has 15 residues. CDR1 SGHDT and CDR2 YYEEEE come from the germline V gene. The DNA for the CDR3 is TGTGCCAGCAGCTTAGGGCACTGGAACACCGGGGAGCTGTTTTTT. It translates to CASSLGHWNTGELFF.

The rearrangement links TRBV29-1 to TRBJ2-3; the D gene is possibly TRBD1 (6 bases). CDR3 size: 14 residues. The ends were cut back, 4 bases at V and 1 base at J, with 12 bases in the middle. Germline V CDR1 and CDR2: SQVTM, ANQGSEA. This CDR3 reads CSVGWQGRTDTQYF. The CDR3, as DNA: TGCAGCGTTGGGTGGCAGGGGCGCACAGATACGCAGTATTTT.

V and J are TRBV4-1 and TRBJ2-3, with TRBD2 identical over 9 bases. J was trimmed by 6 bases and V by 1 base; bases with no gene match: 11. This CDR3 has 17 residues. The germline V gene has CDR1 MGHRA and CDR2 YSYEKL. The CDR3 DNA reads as TGCGCCAGCAGCCAAGGGGATAGCGGGGGCCTAGGGGATACGCAGTATTTT. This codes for CASSQGDSGGLGDTQYF.

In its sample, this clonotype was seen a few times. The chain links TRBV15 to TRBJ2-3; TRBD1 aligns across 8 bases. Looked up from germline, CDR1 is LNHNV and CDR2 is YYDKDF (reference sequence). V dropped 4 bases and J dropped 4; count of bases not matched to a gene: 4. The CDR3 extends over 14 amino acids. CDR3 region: CATSTDRAADTQYF. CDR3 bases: TGTGCCACCAGCACGGACAGGGCGGCAGATACGCAGTATTTT.

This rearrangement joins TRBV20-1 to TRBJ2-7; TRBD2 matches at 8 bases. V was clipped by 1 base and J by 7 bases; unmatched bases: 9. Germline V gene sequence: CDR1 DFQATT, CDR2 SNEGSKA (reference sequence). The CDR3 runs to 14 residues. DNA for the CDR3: TGCAGTGCTAGAGGGCCAGCGGGAGTCGATGAGCAGTACTTC. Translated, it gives CSARGPAGVDEQYF.

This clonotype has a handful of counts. CDR3 protein: CASSPGTALYGYTF. As DNA, the CDR3 is TGTGCCAGCAGTCCCGGGACAGCTCTCTATGGCTACACCTTC. The V call is TRBV12-3 or TRBV12-4, the J call TRBJ1-2; 7 nucleotides match TRBD1. The length of the CDR3 is 14 residues. Germline trimming cut 5 bases from V and 4 bases from J; bases unmatched to any gene: 7.

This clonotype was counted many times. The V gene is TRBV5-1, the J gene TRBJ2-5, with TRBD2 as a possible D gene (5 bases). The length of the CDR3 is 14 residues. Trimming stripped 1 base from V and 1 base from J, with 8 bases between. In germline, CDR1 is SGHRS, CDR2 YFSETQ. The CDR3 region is CASSLRGSQETQYF. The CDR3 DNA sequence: TGCGCCAGCAGCTTGCGAGGGAGCCAAGAGACCCAGTACTTC.

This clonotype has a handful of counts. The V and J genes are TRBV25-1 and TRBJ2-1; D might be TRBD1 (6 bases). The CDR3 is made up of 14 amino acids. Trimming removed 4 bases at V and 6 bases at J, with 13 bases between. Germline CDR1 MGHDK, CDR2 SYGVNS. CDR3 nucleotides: TGTGCCAGCAGTGCCGACAGGATAGGCAATGAGCAGTTCTTC. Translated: CASSADRIGNEQFF.